This TCR beta chain is drawn from a study of CD8 T cells in Susac syndrome. The study's findings and limits: The study admitted that it had a relatively small number of individuals in its TCR sequencing and HLA analysis.

The sequenced target, TCR beta, came from blood CD8+ and CD4+ T cells. It was negative isolation that provided the CD8+ and CD4+ T cells, whereas TEMRA cells were enriched by FACS. This CDR3 is built from 16 residues. V lost 4 bases to trimming and J lost 4 bases, with 18 bases between them. Germline V gene lookup returns CDR1 SGDLS and CDR2 YYNGEE. Random hexamers served to reverse transcribe roughly 0.45 to 1 ug RNA. By means of immunoSEQ multiplex PCR, TCR beta CDR3 spanning 54 Vbeta and 13 Jbeta underwent amplification. TCRdb processed the immunoSEQ multiplex PCR reads anew with MiXCR; each CDR3 protein has one entry. Among roughly 150,000 distinct CDR3 sequences, over 85% were seen once, and the ten largest hold more than 0.2%. Concerning this clonotype: The antigen remains unidentified.

V usage is TRBV9 and J usage is TRBJ2-1; D may be TRBD1 or TRBD2 (6 bases each). The sequenced sample was CD8+ T cells from PBMCs. The origin of this receptor is a human donor with multiple sclerosis. The CDR3: CASSLTGAAGYNEQFF. The CDR3 DNA follows: TGTGCCAGCAGCCTCACGGGGGCCGCAGGGTACAATGAGCAGTTCTTC.